The 12 T cell receptor beta chains below were found in one sample sequenced in a study of T cells in women clearing cervical HPV infection (dated by TCRdb to the late 2010s). The method behind the library was the immunoSEQ multiplex PCR assay. As stored in TCRdb, this immuneACCESS dataset retains in-frame rearrangements with V and J assigned. A fraction of the clones does not appear; measured against another copy, unresolved V genes explain less than half of the discrepancy, and the remainder lacks a known reason. This specimen's table enumerates 15,000 to 20,000 clones. The ten largest account for around 14% of the sample. The specimen sequenced was blood buffy coat. These receptors all come from a woman between 18 and 75 years old with a cervical HPV16 infection that either progressed to CIN3+ or cleared (not recorded which).

As concerns this clone: The read halts 3 residues ahead of the CDR3 end, with the missing end drawn from the germline J gene. This sequence joins TRBV9 and TRBJ2-3, with TRBD1 identical over 7 bases. In germline, CDR1 is SGDLS, CDR2 YYNGEE. The length of the CDR3 is 13 residues. V gave up 6 bases and J gave up 6 bases; unmatched junction bases: 7. The covered CDR3 bases are TGTGCCAGCACCATAGGGACAGACGATACG. Translating it yields CASTIGTDDT. The full CDR3 protein is CASTIGTDDTQYF.

About this clone itself: The read is 3 residues too short to cover the CDR3 end, so that end is filled in from the germline J gene. The chain couples TRBV5-6 to TRBJ1-1; D is undetermined. The CDR3 has 13 residues. The V end was cut by 2 bases, the J end by 3 bases, with 8 bases between. In germline, CDR1 is SGHDT, CDR2 YYEEEE. The CDR3 loop is CASSFTEDTEAFF. Partial CDR3 DNA: TGTGCCAGCAGCTTTACAGAAGACACTGAA. The full variable domain, its missing parts supplied by reference TRBV5-6 and TRBJ1-1, is DAGVTQSPTHLIKTRGQQVTLRCSPKSGHDTVSWYQQALGQGPQFIFQYYEEEERQRGNFPDRFSGHQFPNYSSELNVNALLLGDSALYLCASSFTEDTEAFFGQGTRLTVV.

Of note for this clone: From the germline J gene comes the end of the CDR3, since the read stops 3 residues before it. The rearrangement uses TRBV20-1 and TRBJ2-6, with a possible D match to TRBD1 (6 bases). V was clipped by 0 bases and J by 0 bases, with 12 bases between them. CDR3 length: 17 amino acids. Germline V gene sequence: CDR1 DFQATT, CDR2 SNEGSKA (reference sequence). CDR3 sequence reads: CSARDQGSYSGANVLTF. Incomplete CDR3 DNA: TGCAGTGCTAGAGATCAGGGGTCCTACTCTGGGGCCAACGTC.

By frequency, this clone registers medium-sized. Coverage ceases 3 residues before the CDR3 finishes, and the germline J gene fills in the end. This sequence joins TRBV10-3 and TRBJ2-3, with TRBD1 identical over 7 bases. CDR1 ENHRY and CDR2 SYGVKD come from the germline V gene. The CDR3 spans 13 residues. The J segment lost 8 bases and the V segment lost 10 bases, leaving 12 bases of the junction unmatched. The DNA read from the CDR3 is TGTGCCACCTGGGACAGCGCCACGGGTACG. It yields the protein CATWDSATGT. In full, the CDR3 is CATWDSATGTQYF.

As for this clone: The missing CDR3 end, 3 residues past where the read stops, is filled in from the germline J gene. This sequence joins TRBV10-1 and TRBJ2-2; TRBD1 aligns across 7 bases. With 2 bases clipped from V and 3 bases from J, the junction kept 12 bases outside the gene matches. Germline V CDR1 and CDR2: WNHNN, SYGVQD (reference sequence). The CDR3 runs 18 residues. Incomplete CDR3 DNA: TGCGCCAGCAGTGAGACCGGGGCAGGGGGAATTTACACCGGGGAG. It codes for CASSETGAGGIYTGE. The complete CDR3 protein is CASSETGAGGIYTGELFF.

As concerns this clone: The CDR3 end lies 3 residues beyond the end of the read and is filled in from the germline J gene. The genes are TRBV7-2 and TRBJ2-7; D unclear. Trimming pared 4 bases from V and 2 bases from J, leaving 9 bases between. The CDR3 runs 13 residues. Germline loops: CDR1 SGHTA, CDR2 FQGNSA. Incomplete CDR3 DNA: TGTGCCAGCAGCTCTCACGGTCCCTACGAG. It translates to CASSSHGPYE. Given in full, the CDR3 is CASSSHGPYEQYF.

Concerning this clone itself: The CDR3 end is not reached by the read, which stops 3 residues before it; the germline J gene fills it in. V and J are TRBV6-2 or TRBV6-3 and TRBJ1-2; D unresolved. The CDR3 runs 16 residues. V was cut by 0 bases and J by 7 bases, with 18 bases left in between. From germline, CDR1 is MNHEY and CDR2 SVGEGT. The CDR3: CASSYSRVIGVGGYTF. The sequenced part of the CDR3 DNA is TGTGCCAGCAGTTACTCTAGGGTCATCGGCGTGGGTGGC.

As regards this clone: The read stops 3 residues short of the end of the CDR3; the missing end is completed from the germline J gene. V and J are TRBV29-1 and TRBJ2-1; D is perhaps TRBD2 (6 bases). Germline-derived CDR1 and CDR2 are SQVTM and ANQGSEA. Trimming removed 5 bases at V and 8 bases at J, with 22 bases between. This CDR3 is 15 amino acids long. CDR3 DNA (partial): TGCAGCGTTAGAGCCCCGGGACTGGCACAGCATGAG. This codes for CSVRAPGLAQHE. The entire CDR3 protein reads CSVRAPGLAQHEQFF.

A note on this clone: The missing CDR3 end, 3 residues past where the read stops, is filled in from the germline J gene. The chain couples TRBV5-4 to TRBJ1-1; the D is unclear. The CDR3 spans 15 residues. The germline V gene has CDR1 SGHNT and CDR2 YYREEE (reference sequence). V shed 0 bases and J shed 0 bases, with 9 bases lying between them. The sequenced part of the CDR3 DNA is TGTGCCAGCAGCTTGGGACACGACATGAACACTGAA. This codes for CASSLGHDMNTE. The whole CDR3 region reads CASSLGHDMNTEAFF.

A word on this clone: The read ends 3 residues early relative to the CDR3; the germline J gene fills the gap. The chain carries TRBV4-1 and TRBJ1-5, with D tentatively TRBD1 (5 bases). Germline V gene sequence: CDR1 MGHRA, CDR2 YSYEKL. V was pared by 2 bases and J by 2 bases, with 10 bases between. The CDR3 consists of 15 residues. CDR3 sequence: CASSQLGLGNQPQHF. Partial CDR3 DNA: TGCGCCAGCAGCCAATTGGGGCTTGGCAATCAGCCC.

As to this clone: The read ends 3 residues shy of where the CDR3 ends; the end is completed using the germline J gene. The V gene is TRBV30, the J gene TRBJ1-2; 8 nucleotides align to TRBD1. The CDR3 contains 14 residues. Germline V gene data show CDR1 as GTSNPN and CDR2 as SVGIG (reference sequence). The CDR3 loop is CAWRGQGATDTYTF. The CDR3 bases that were read are TGTGCCTGGAGAGGGCAGGGGGCGACAGATACC.

As to this clone: The sequence runs out 3 residues before the end of the CDR3; the remainder is reconstructed from the germline J gene. The V and J genes are TRBV19 and TRBJ2-7; 9 nucleotides line up with TRBD1. Germline loops: CDR1 LNHDA, CDR2 SQIVND (reference sequence). V dropped 5 bases and J dropped 4; count of bases not matched to a gene: 6. The CDR3 runs to 14 residues. The covered CDR3 bases are TGTGCCAGTAGTCCAACACAGGGGGCTTACGAG. Its translation is CASSPTQGAYE. The entire CDR3 protein reads CASSPTQGAYEQYF.